The present entry profiles one T cell receptor beta chain with its context. Its antigen is not known. This sample is drawn from a study of identical twins. Study-level points and caveats: Partial confounding of zero-insertion analyses by invariant MAIT and iNKT cells was possible. Fewer insertions were carried by abundant cord blood beta clonotypes, but none was seen in memory repertoires.

Each CDR3 protein gets one entry after TCRdb re-called the 5' RACE reads with MiXCR. Of about 210,000 distinct CDR3 sequences in the sample, around 10% were seen once. This sequence was found in a woman aged 18 to 35 in good health. Sequences were obtained from memory (CD45RO+) T cells sorted from blood.

CDR3: CSAAQGRRDQPQHF. The CDR3 DNA reads TGCAGTGCAGCACAGGGGCGCAGGGATCAGCCCCAGCATTTT. The rearrangement uses TRBV20-1 and TRBJ1-5, with 7 bases that match TRBD1. V was pared by 6 bases and J by 5 bases, with 10 bases of the junction left unmatched. Germline V CDR1 and CDR2: DFQATT, SNEGSKA (reference sequence). The CDR3 has 14 residues.